This T cell receptor beta chain came from a study of blood T cells in healthy people across ages. Together with a sample-barcoded 5' primer, a J-beta primer mix was included in a second PCR lasting about 7 to 12 cycles. TCRdb re-derived calls from the 5' RACE reads in MiXCR, one entry per CDR3 protein. The sample contains approximately 690,000 distinct CDR3 sequences, under 65% of which appear only once. Trimming cost V 4 bases and J 8 bases; bases outside gene matches: 9. The germline V gene has CDR1 SEHNR and CDR2 FQNEAQ (reference sequence). The CDR3 loop spans 14 amino acids. The sequence was obtained from a man in his sixties in good health. The sequencing sample was made of blood. This chain joins TRBV7-9 and TRBJ1-2; 8 bases map to TRBD1. CDR3 sequence reads: CASSSSGTGGGYTF. Written as DNA, the CDR3 is TGTGCCAGCAGCTCTTCCGGGACAGGTGGAGGCTACACCTTC. The full variable domain, in which reference TRBV7-9 and TRBJ1-2 provide the parts outside the CDR3, is DTGVSQNPRHKITKRGQNVTFRCDPISEHNRLYWYRQTLGQGPEFLTYFQNEAQLEKSRLLSDRFSAERPKGSFSTLEIQRTEQGDSAMYLCASSSSGTGGGYTFGSGTRLTVV.